The T cell receptor (beta chain) under discussion was sequenced for a study of glioma-infiltrating T cells. Amplification of TCR alpha and beta CDR3 regions from RNA used iRepertoire nested multiplex PCR. Tissue mRNA or PBMC total RNA, about 90-450 ng, went into one-step reverse transcription and amplification. TCRdb re-called the multiplex PCR reads through MiXCR, storing one row per CDR3 protein. The table lists tens of thousands of distinct CDR3 sequences, 35% to 50% of them singletons. The CDR3 length is 15 residues. Trimming removed 6 bases from V and 2 bases from J; junction bases left unmatched: 8. Germline CDR1 reads MNHEY; CDR2 reads SVGEGT. Study results and limitations: CDR3 overlap between tissue and blood was very small. Non-neoplastic patients had below-expected tissue-blood divergence, while all gliomas exceeded expectation.

The table lists this clonotype with many counts. What it recognizes is unknown. What was sequenced was glioma tissue, nonneoplastic brain tissue, or PBMCs (not recorded which). This chain links TRBV6-2 or TRBV6-3 with TRBJ2-3; 7 nucleotides match TRBD1. This receptor was identified in a human donor with low-grade glioma or glioblastoma, undergoing nonglioma brain surgery, or in good health (not recorded which). This CDR3 reads CASRELGTDTDTQYF. CDR3 bases: TGTGCCAGCAGGGAACTTGGGACAGACACAGATACGCAGTATTTT.